Shown below are 27 T cell receptor beta chains from a single sample sequenced in a study of blood T cells in healthy people across ages. A second PCR of 7 to 11 cycles used a sample-barcoded 5' primer and a J-beta primer mix. TCRdb re-called the 5' RACE reads with MiXCR, one entry per CDR3 protein. The profile shows around 650,000 distinct CDR3 sequences, around two fifths of them singletons. Source material: blood. The origin of the receptors is a man aged 80 or over in good health.

This clonotype was counted between two and nine times. The chain combines TRBV6-2 or TRBV6-3 with TRBJ2-7; 8 positions match TRBD2. The junction had 11 bases not matched to a gene; V was cut back by 4 bases and J by 3 bases. The CDR3 spans 16 residues. Germline V gives CDR1 MNHEY, CDR2 SVGEGT. The CDR3 here is CASSSISRGGFYEQYF. CDR3 DNA: TGTGCCAGCAGTTCCATCTCCCGGGGGGGCTTCTACGAGCAGTACTTC.

The chain has TRBV28 and TRBJ2-1, with 8 bases identical to TRBD2. This CDR3 is 13 amino acids long. J was trimmed by 6 bases and V by 7 bases; bases with no gene match: 5. Germline CDR1 MDHEN, CDR2 SYDVKM. CDR3 nucleotide sequence: TGTGCCAGCACGGGAGGGCCAGCCAATGAGCAGTTCTTC. Translating gives CASTGGPANEQFF.

The chain combines TRBV6-1 with TRBJ1-1, with 8 bases identical to TRBD1. The CDR3 totals 13 residues. The germline gives CDR1 MNHNS, CDR2 SASEGT. After removal of 2 bases from V and 6 bases from J, the junction contained 2 bases not matched to a gene. The CDR3 bases are TGTGCCAGCAGTGAAAGACAGGGGTCTGAAGCTTTCTTT. The encoded protein is CASSERQGSEAFF.

The chain joins TRBV20-1 to TRBJ1-4; D may be TRBD1 (5 bases). This CDR3 region has 16 residues. With 6 bases removed from V and 2 bases from J, the gap between germline ends came to 19 bases. Germline lookup yields CDR1 DFQATT and CDR2 SNEGSKA (reference sequence). CDR3 sequence (DNA): TGCAGTGCCAGACTCGGGCAGGGCTATACTAATGAAAAACTGTTTTTT. Amino acids: CSARLGQGYTNEKLFF.

This clonotype was seen only a few times. The gene calls are TRBV6-2 or TRBV6-3 and TRBJ2-2; 7 positions match TRBD1. This CDR3 comprises 14 residues. With V trimmed by 4 bases and J by 6 bases, 5 bases remained unmatched. From germline, CDR1 is MNHEY and CDR2 SVGEGT. CDR3 nucleotides: TGTGCCAGCAGTTTTACAGGGGTAGCCGGGGAGCTGTTTTTT. Protein product: CASSFTGVAGELFF.

This clonotype was detected only once. The chain couples TRBV6-6 to TRBJ2-1; D call uncertain. The CDR3 has 14 amino acids. Germline V CDR1 and CDR2: MNHNY, SVGAGI (reference sequence). V was cut by 7 bases and J by 3 bases, with 13 bases left in between. Here the CDR3 reads CASTTSRSYNEQFF. CDR3 sequence (DNA): TGTGCCAGCACTACGTCGCGAAGCTACAATGAGCAGTTCTTC.

This clonotype turned up a few times. J is TRBJ1-2 and V is TRBV28; tentatively, D is TRBD1 (5 bases). The CDR3 runs to 14 residues. Between the trimmed V and J ends, which lost 2 bases and 6 bases, there was a span of 13 bases. CDR1 and CDR2 (germline): MDHEN, SYDVKM. Here the CDR3 reads CASSLGAGVDGYTF. CDR3 coding DNA: TGTGCCAGCAGTTTAGGGGCAGGAGTTGATGGCTACACCTTC.

This chain links TRBV6-5 with TRBJ2-1; D may be TRBD2 (6 bases). From germline, CDR1 is MNHEY and CDR2 SVGAGI. The ends were cut back, 4 bases at V and 1 base at J, with 20 bases in the middle. The CDR3 is 18 residues long. The CDR3 DNA reads TGTGCCAGCAGTTCGGGCGGGGCACGGGCCTATTCCTACAATGAGCAGTTCTTC. Residues: CASSSGGARAYSYNEQFF.

This chain links TRBV7-9 with TRBJ2-3; TRBD2 aligns across 13 bases. V was clipped by 6 bases and J by 2 bases; unmatched bases: 2. Germline CDR1 SEHNR, CDR2 FQNEAQ (reference sequence). This CDR3 comprises 15 residues. For the CDR3, the DNA is TGTGCCAGCAGTGGGACTAGCGGGACCACAGATACGCAGTATTTT. Translated: CASSGTSGTTDTQYF.

This clonotype was counted a few times. The rearrangement uses TRBV6-1 and TRBJ2-7; TRBD1 matches 8 bases. With 5 bases clipped from V and 0 bases from J, the junction kept 9 bases outside the gene matches. Germline V gives CDR1 MNHNS, CDR2 SASEGT. The CDR3 is 16 amino acids. The DNA of the CDR3 is TGTGCCAGCAGTCAACAGAGGGACAGGACCTCCTACGAGCAGTACTTC. Translating gives CASSQQRDRTSYEQYF.

The gene calls are TRBV23-1 and TRBJ2-1; D may be TRBD1 or TRBD2 (6 bases each). TRBV23-1 is an open reading frame, and its role is uncertain. The CDR3 extends over 15 amino acids. V lost 0 bases to trimming and J lost 5 bases, with 11 bases between them. CDR3 bases: TGCGCCAGCAGTCAATCGTCGGGGGCAAACAATGAGCAGTTCTTC. It is translated as CASSQSSGANNEQFF.

This clonotype was counted only a few times. V gene TRBV9 combines with J gene TRBJ2-1; the match to TRBD2 covers 9 bases. Trimming at V came to 3 bases and at J to 2 bases, leaving 9 bases not matched to a gene. Germline CDR1 is SGDLS and CDR2 is YYNGEE. The CDR3 has 17 residues. CDR3 nucleotides: TGTGCCAGCAGCGCCAGCGGGGTAGCGGGAGCCTACAATGAGCAGTTCTTC. Translated, it gives CASSASGVAGAYNEQFF.

Details on this clonotype: This may stem from a read error, because a much larger clone lies one nucleotide away. This chain links TRBV9 with TRBJ2-1; D is possibly TRBD2 (6 bases). TRBJ2-7 explains the end of the DNA better; the J call may be wrong. Germline V CDR1 and CDR2: SGDLS, YYNGEE. The CDR3 loop spans 16 amino acids. The CDR3 here is CASSVGFSGSYNEQYF. CDR3 nucleotides: TGTGCCAGCAGCGTTGGTTTTAGCGGCTCCTACAATGAGCAGTACTTC.

This clonotype was counted only a few times. The chain carries TRBV3-1 and TRBJ2-1; D is unresolved. Germline V gene data show CDR1 as LGHDT and CDR2 as YNNKEL (reference sequence). V was trimmed by 0 bases and J by 3 bases, leaving 9 bases between them. The CDR3 contains 15 residues. The CDR3 coding sequence is TGTGCCAGCAGCCAAGAGATCTCCTACTACAATGAGCAGTTCTTC. It encodes CASSQEISYYNEQFF.

In this sample, this clonotype turned up a few times. This sequence joins TRBV20-1 and TRBJ2-1; 13 bases match TRBD2. With V trimmed by 0 bases and J by 5 bases, 4 bases remained unmatched. The CDR3 has 16 residues. In germline, CDR1 is DFQATT, CDR2 SNEGSKA (reference sequence). Here the CDR3 reads CSARDLGLAGDNEQFF. As DNA, the CDR3 is TGCAGTGCTAGAGACCTAGGACTAGCGGGGGACAATGAGCAGTTCTTC.

Concerning this clonotype: One base away lies a much larger clone, so this may be a sequencing read error. This chain joins TRBV6-2 or TRBV6-3 and TRBJ2-5; TRBD2 aligns across 11 bases. J was trimmed by 11 bases and V by 7 bases; bases with no gene match: 9. Germline V gene sequence: CDR1 MNHEY, CDR2 SVGEGT. The CDR3 extends over 13 amino acids. CDR3 in amino acids: CASTPLGTSGQYF. The CDR3 DNA reads as TGTGCCAGCACCCCCTTAGGGACTAGCGGACAGTACTTC.

Only a few counts were recorded for this clonotype. J is TRBJ2-5 and V is TRBV9; D is perhaps TRBD2 (6 bases). This CDR3 region has 17 residues. Trimming shortened V by 4 bases and J by 2 bases, and 21 bases separated the two germline ends. Germline V gene data show CDR1 as SGDLS and CDR2 as YYNGEE. CDR3 sequence reads: CASSSLGLAGRQETQYF. CDR3 in DNA: TGTGCCAGCAGCTCCCTTGGACTGGCGGGGAGACAAGAGACCCAGTACTTC.

Concerning this clonotype itself: This sequence may be a read error, since a much larger clone differs from it by one base. V usage is TRBV29-1 and J usage is TRBJ2-4, with D perhaps TRBD1 (5 bases). The DNA end is a closer match to TRBJ2-7, so the J assignment may be wrong. Germline V lookup: CDR1 SQVTM, CDR2 ANQGSEA. The CDR3 extends over 11 amino acids. The CDR3, as DNA: TGCAGCGCAGGGATTGTATACGAGCAGTACTTC. This translates into CSAGIVYEQYF.

V gene TRBV6-2 or TRBV6-3 combines with J gene TRBJ2-5; 7 positions agree with TRBD2. Trimming at V came to 8 bases and at J to 5 bases, leaving 8 bases not matched to a gene. This CDR3 has 13 amino acids. CDR1 is MNHEY, CDR2 SVGEGT, per germline. The CDR3 here is CASHRAGLETQYF. The CDR3 nucleotides read TGTGCCAGCCATCGAGCGGGATTGGAGACCCAGTACTTC.

This clonotype came up a few times. V usage is TRBV29-1 and J usage is TRBJ2-7, with 9 bases lining up with TRBD2. This CDR3 has 15 residues. V dropped 4 bases and J dropped 0; count of bases not matched to a gene: 7. Per germline, CDR1 SQVTM and CDR2 ANQGSEA. DNA of the CDR3: TGCAGCGTTGGTTTTGCGGGGGGGAGCTCCTACGAGCAGTACTTC. As protein: CSVGFAGGSSYEQYF.

The chain employs TRBV14 and TRBJ2-5; 8 bases are a match to TRBD1. Germline CDR1 SGHDN, CDR2 FVKESK. The CDR3 has 16 residues. Unmatched junction bases numbered 12, after V lost 4 bases and J lost 5 bases. The CDR3 DNA follows: TGTGCCAGCAGCCGCACAGGGGGTGCGAGGTTTGAGACCCAGTACTTC. It translates to CASSRTGGARFETQYF.

This sequence joins TRBV6-5 and TRBJ1-2; TRBD1 matches at 8 bases. V trimming: 2 bases; J trimming: 4 bases; junction bases outside the gene matches: 6. CDR1 is MNHEY and CDR2 is SVGAGI in the germline V gene. The length of the CDR3 is 15 residues. CDR3 nucleotide sequence: TGTGCCAGCAGTTACCAACAGGGGGTCGGCTATGGCTACACCTTC. This encodes CASSYQQGVGYGYTF.

With regard to this clonotype: Compared with germline, one end of the junction differs, possibly owing to a read error. The chain uses TRBV6-5 and TRBJ2-1, with 7 bases matching TRBD2. The CDR3 covers 15 residues. Germline-derived CDR1 and CDR2 are MNHEY and SVGAGI. CDR3 in amino acids: CASSRGSYSYNKQFF. The CDR3 bases are TGTGCCAGCAGTCGCGGGAGTTACTCCTACAATAAGCAGTTCTTC.

This clonotype was found a few times. This chain uses TRBV24-1 with TRBJ2-1; 8 bases align to TRBD2. CDR1 and CDR2 from the germline V gene are KGHDR and SFDVKD. V shed 1 base and J 9 bases; nucleotides not matched to a gene: 10. This CDR3 comprises 16 residues. CDR3 DNA sequence: TGTGCCACCAGTGATTTTAGTTCGGGACTAGGGAGTGAGCAGTTCTTC. Its protein is CATSDFSSGLGSEQFF.

The genes are TRBV5-1 and TRBJ1-1; no reliable D call. V was cut by 4 bases and J by 3 bases, with 19 bases left in between. In germline, CDR1 is SGHRS, CDR2 YFSETQ. The CDR3 covers 16 residues. The CDR3 DNA follows: TGCGCCAGCAGCGATGCGGCCGTGTACAGTTACACTGAAGCTTTCTTT. This sequence encodes CASSDAAVYSYTEAFF. Combining the CDR3 with reference TRBV5-1 and TRBJ1-1 gives the whole variable domain KAGVTQTPRYLIKTRGQQVTLSCSPISGHRSVSWYQQTPGQGLQFLFEYFSETQRNKGNFPGRFSGRQFSNSRSEMNVSTLELGDSALYLCASSDAAVYSYTEAFFGQGTRLTVV.

The J gene is TRBJ1-1, the V gene TRBV9, with D maybe TRBD1 (5 bases). The CDR3 length is 13 residues. V was shortened by 0 bases and J by 6 bases, with 9 bases between the two germline ends. In germline, CDR1 is SGDLS, CDR2 YYNGEE. For the CDR3, the DNA is TGTGCCAGCAGCGTAGGGAGGGGCTCTGAAGCTTTCTTT. Protein sequence: CASSVGRGSEAFF. Drawing the rest from reference TRBV9 and TRBJ1-1, the complete variable domain is DSGVTQTPKHLITATGQRVTLRCSPRSGDLSVYWYQQSLDQGLQFLIQYYNGEERAKGNILERFSAQQFPDLHSELNLSSLELGDSALYFCASSVGRGSEAFFGQGTRLTVV.

This clonotype has a handful of counts. The chain recombines TRBV7-2 with TRBJ2-1; D is perhaps TRBD1 (6 bases). The CDR3 consists of 16 residues. Trimming stripped 2 bases from V and 3 bases from J, with 14 bases between. The germline gives CDR1 SGHTA, CDR2 FQGNSA. DNA for the CDR3: TGTGCCAGCAGCTTACAGGGGTTTACGATCTACAATGAGCAGTTCTTC. This gives the protein CASSLQGFTIYNEQFF.